One and the same sample provided the 5 T cell receptor beta chains below, sequenced in a study of regulatory T cells in long-lasting Graves disease (dated by TCRdb to 2020 to 2023). The time point label corresponds to: persistent/refractory GD, antithyroid drugs over 5 years with positive TRAb. For both TCR sequencing and RNA sequencing, RNA was extracted from PBMCs in TRIzol. The protocol used for the library was multiplex PCR. For sequencing, an Illumina HiSeq 4000 was employed. iRepertoire HTBI primers and Arm-PCR amplification of CDR3 regions were used to construct TCR beta libraries. The public reads were reanalyzed by TCRdb: fastp trimming at Q25, MiXCR alignment, in-frame beta chains only. Rows are combined by CDR3 protein, so each entry shows the most common genes and DNA. Within this sample are 600,000 to 800,000 distinct CDR3 sequences, with approximately 31% of them counted one time only. The ten biggest clones cover roughly 40% of the sample.

The sample consisted of peripheral blood mononuclear cells (PBMCs), taken when the disease was refractory, from a patient treated with antithyroid drugs. The receptors stem from a female donor with Graves disease.

The chain links TRBV2 to TRBJ1-5, with 7 nucleotides matching TRBD1. Losses at the gene ends were 7 bases for V and 2 bases for J; bases not matched to a gene: 8. Looked up from germline, CDR1 is SNHLY and CDR2 is FYNNEI. This CDR3 comprises 15 residues. CDR3 sequence reads: CASIKGAHGNQPQHF. The CDR3, as DNA: TGTGCCAGCATTAAGGGGGCGCATGGCAATCAGCCCCAGCATTTT.

Only a few counts were recorded for this clonotype. The genes are TRBV6-1 and TRBJ2-7; 11 bases are shared with TRBD2. Trimming at V came to 7 bases and at J to 7 bases, leaving 9 bases not matched to a gene. The CDR3 contains 14 residues. Germline CDR1 reads MNHNS; CDR2 reads SASEGT. CDR3 coding DNA: TGTGCCAGCAATATAGCGGGAGGGCCGGAAGAGCAGTACTTC. This codes for CASNIAGGPEEQYF.

V and J are TRBV10-3 and TRBJ1-1, with D maybe TRBD1 (6 bases). The ends were cut back, 2 bases at V and 2 bases at J, with 18 bases in the middle. CDR3 size: 17 residues. Germline V CDR1 and CDR2: ENHRY, SYGVKD. The CDR3 nucleotides read TGTGCCATCAGTGAGGACTCCATTGACAGGATCAACACTGAAGCTTTCTTT. This sequence encodes CAISEDSIDRINTEAFF.

This clonotype came up a few times. This chain connects TRBV11-2 to TRBJ1-2; D call uncertain. Germline V gene sequence: CDR1 SGHAT, CDR2 FQNNGV. Trimming cost V 2 bases and J 4 bases, with 11 bases left between them. The CDR3 consists of 14 residues. In nucleotides, the CDR3 is TGTGCCAGCAGCTTAAGCACAGTGAGCTATGGCTACACCTTC. Its translation: CASSLSTVSYGYTF.

The chain recombines TRBV6-9 with TRBJ1-2; no clear D. The CDR3 sequence is 14 residues long. The V end lost 3 bases, the J end lost 3 bases, and 11 bases lay between the germline ends. Germline V gene data show CDR1 as MNHGY and CDR2 as SVAAGI. The CDR3 loop reads CASSYDQRDYGYTF. The DNA for the CDR3 is TGTGCCAGCAGTTACGACCAGAGAGACTATGGCTACACCTTC.